This is a list of T cell receptor beta chains from one sample in a study of shared clonotypes between healthy human individuals. Sequencing was performed with immunoSEQ multiplex PCR; in TCRdb, only in-frame clones are kept and a portion is missing. The repertoire holds approximately 940,000 clones, with approximately 76% as singletons. The specimen was memory CD4+ T cells sorted from blood. The source is a man between 18 and 29 years old in good health. Each CDR3 is given with its conserved first and last residue. A D gene is named only where the DNA matches it firmly. Clone size is not always given. Where it is, it says once, few, many or a class for expanded clones.

clone_size d_call j_call v_call cdr3_aa cdr3_nt
NA NA TRBJ2-2 TRBV2 CASSVTGPGTGELFF TGTGCCAGCAGCGTGACCGGGCCAGGCACCGGGGAGCTGTTTTTT
NA NA TRBJ1-2 TRBV20-1 CSALAGSGYTF TGCAGTGCGCTCGCAGGGTCGGGCTACACCTTC
few NA TRBJ2-5 TRBV2 CASSPWSQETQYF TGTGCCAGCAGCCCGTGGTCCCAAGAGACCCAGTACTTC
NA NA TRBJ2-1 TRBV10-3 CAISESLGQGNEQFF TGTGCCATCAGTGAGTCGCTTGGGCAGGGCAATGAGCAGTTCTTC
NA TRBD1 TRBJ2-3 TRBV7-2 CASSSGQGSTDTQYF TGTGCCAGCAGCTCGGGACAGGGCAGCACAGATACGCAGTATTTT
NA TRBD2 TRBJ2-1 TRBV18 CASSPPQRGRDNEQFF TGTGCCAGCTCACCACCTCAGCGGGGGAGAGACAATGAGCAGTTCTTC
NA TRBD1 TRBJ1-2 TRBV30 CAWSVGTGGGYTF TGTGCCTGGAGTGTTGGGACAGGGGGTGGCTACACCTTC
NA NA TRBJ2-3 TRBV4-1 CASSRGEGISTDTQYF TGCGCCAGCAGCCGGGGTGAGGGCATCAGCACAGATACGCAGTATTTT
once TRBD2 TRBJ2-7 TRBV7-6 CASSLGLAGAYEQYF TGTGCCAGCAGCCTGGGACTAGCTGGGGCTTACGAGCAGTACTTC
once NA TRBJ1-1 TRBV7-6 CASSPRTVNTEAFF TGTGCCAGCAGCCCAAGGACAGTGAACACTGAAGCTTTCTTT
NA NA TRBJ2-7 TRBV14 CASSLRDGFYEQYF TGTGCCAGCAGCCTCCGGGATGGTTTCTACGAGCAGTACTTC
NA TRBD1 TRBJ1-6 TRBV15 CATSRALSTGESSLHF TGTGCCACCAGCAGAGCCCTTTCGACAGGGGAAAGTTCCCTCCACTTT
NA TRBD2 TRBJ2-1 TRBV4-3 CASSQTMSSGHYNEQFF TGCGCCAGCAGCCAAACAATGTCTAGCGGGCACTACAATGAGCAGTTCTTC
NA NA TRBJ2-3 TRBV7-9 CASSLGQLSTDTQYF TGTGCCAGCAGCTTAGGGCAGCTTAGCACAGATACGCAGTATTTT
NA NA TRBJ1-4 TRBV20-1 CSARDREKLFF TGCAGTGCTAGAGATAGAGAAAAACTGTTTTTT
NA NA TRBJ2-7 TRBV6-5 CASRGTHYSYEQYF TGTGCCAGCAGGGGAACACACTATTCCTACGAGCAGTACTTC
NA NA TRBJ2-3 TRBV7-9 CASSFQTGSTDTQYF TGTGCCAGCAGCTTTCAGACAGGCTCCACAGATACGCAGTATTTT
NA NA TRBJ2-3 TRBV5-1 CASSLAGGPDTQYF TGCGCCAGCAGCTTGGCTGGAGGACCAGATACGCAGTATTTT
NA TRBD1 TRBJ1-2 TRBV6-6 CASSYDGQGSYGYTF TGTGCCAGCAGTTACGATGGACAGGGGTCCTATGGCTACACCTTC
NA NA TRBJ2-7 TRBV5-8 CASSSGRLRNYEQYF TGTGCCAGCAGCTCAGGACGGTTAAGGAACTACGAGCAGTACTTC
few TRBD2 TRBJ2-5 TRBV27 CASSFGTRPETQYF TGTGCCAGCAGTTTTGGGACTAGACCAGAGACCCAGTACTTC
NA TRBD1 TRBJ1-2 TRBV2 CASKGTGTNYGYTF TGTGCCAGCAAGGGGACAGGAACCAACTATGGCTACACCTTC
NA TRBD1 TRBJ1-1 TRBV18 CASSLTGIRDSTEAFF TGTGCCAGCTCACTGACAGGGATTCGGGATAGCACTGAAGCTTTCTTT
NA NA TRBJ1-2 TRBV23-1 CASSHLRQINYGYTF TGCGCCAGCAGTCATCTCCGGCAGATTAACTATGGCTACACCTTC
NA TRBD2 TRBJ2-7 TRBV5-4 CASRKSVSGSSHEQYF TGTGCCAGCAGAAAGAGCGTTAGCGGGAGTTCCCACGAGCAGTACTTC
once TRBD2 TRBJ2-1 TRBV7-9 CASSSGLAGWFF TGTGCCAGCAGCTCGGGACTAGCGGGGTGGTTCTTC
NA TRBD1 TRBJ1-1 TRBV2 CASSTRGGPEAFF TGTGCCAGCAGTACTCGAGGGGGCCCTGAAGCTTTCTTT
NA TRBD1 TRBJ2-5 TRBV29-1 CSVALGTGGETQYF TGCAGCGTTGCGTTGGGGACAGGGGGGGAGACCCAGTACTTC
NA NA TRBJ2-5 TRBV7-9 CASRMTEQETQYF TGTGCCAGCAGAATGACAGAACAAGAGACCCAGTACTTC
few TRBD2 TRBJ2-7 TRBV5-1 CASSLGAGRDEQYF TGCGCCAGCAGCTTGGGGGCAGGGAGGGACGAGCAGTACTTC
NA NA TRBJ1-6 TRBV7-2 CASSRDRSLSPLHF TGTGCCAGCAGCCGGGACCGAAGTCTTTCACCCCTCCACTTT
NA TRBD1 TRBJ1-6 TRBV11-2 CASRPQGQGSSPLHF TGTGCCAGCAGGCCTCAAGGACAGGGTTCTTCACCCCTCCACTTT
few NA TRBJ1-1 TRBV15 CATSRDRGMYTEAFF TGTGCCACCAGCAGAGACAGGGGAATGTACACTGAAGCTTTCTTT
NA TRBD2 TRBJ2-2 TRBV4-3 CASSLLAGANTGELFF TGCGCCAGCAGCCTTTTAGCGGGAGCGAACACCGGGGAGCTGTTTTTT
NA NA TRBJ2-1 TRBV7-2 CASSTTQAHNEQFF TGTGCCAGCAGCACCACCCAGGCCCACAATGAGCAGTTCTTC
NA TRBD2 TRBJ2-1 TRBV2 CASRPSSGGGNEQFF TGTGCCAGCAGGCCCTCTAGCGGGGGTGGGAATGAGCAGTTCTTC
NA TRBD1 TRBJ2-3 TRBV9 CASSVEGQGARDTQYF TGTGCCAGCAGCGTAGAAGGACAGGGGGCAAGAGATACGCAGTATTTT
NA NA TRBJ2-5 TRBV1 CTSSQEETQYF TGCACCAGCAGCCAAGAGGAGACCCAGTACTTC
NA TRBD1 TRBJ2-1 TRBV6-5 CASKTGVNEQFF TGTGCCAGCAAAACAGGGGTCAATGAGCAGTTCTTC
NA TRBD1 TRBJ1-5 TRBV4-1 CASSQSEGGAQPQHF TGCGCCAGCAGCCAATCTGAAGGGGGCGCCCAGCCCCAGCATTTT
NA TRBD1 TRBJ1-6 TRBV30 CAWTLGQGNSPLHF TGTGCCTGGACATTGGGACAGGGGAATTCACCCCTCCACTTT
NA TRBD1 TRBJ1-1 TRBV19 CASSTSRGQGRSRTEAFF TGTGCCAGTAGTACTTCGCGGGGACAGGGAAGGAGTCGGACTGAAGCTTTCTTT
NA TRBD2 TRBJ2-2 TRBV19 CASRTSGSYTGELFF TGTGCCAGTCGGACTAGCGGGAGTTACACCGGGGAGCTGTTTTTT
NA NA TRBJ1-2 TRBV5-5 CASSSGGAYNYGYTF TGTGCCAGCAGCTCGGGTGGGGCGTATAACTATGGCTACACCTTC
NA NA TRBJ2-5 TRBV5-1 CASSWSEPIETQYF TGCGCCAGCAGCTGGTCGGAACCCATCGAGACCCAGTACTTC
NA NA TRBJ1-1 TRBV18 CASSPPGVPNTEAFF TGTGCCAGCTCACCACCGGGGGTCCCGAACACTGAAGCTTTCTTT
NA NA TRBJ1-2 TRBV5-6 CASSLVGGAPYGYTF TGTGCCAGCAGCTTGGTAGGGGGGGCCCCCTATGGCTACACCTTC
NA TRBD1 TRBJ2-7 TRBV7-6 CASSLAGDRSYEQYF TGTGCCAGCAGCTTAGCTGGGGACAGATCCTACGAGCAGTACTTC
NA NA TRBJ2-5 TRBV7-9 CAVGGQETQYF TGTGCCGTGGGGGGCCAAGAGACCCAGTACTTC
NA TRBD1 TRBJ1-4 TRBV28 CASSPGTAYEKLFF TGTGCCAGCAGCCCCGGGACAGCGTATGAAAAACTGTTTTTT
few NA TRBJ2-1 TRBV4-3 CASSHGGYNEQFF TGCGCCAGCAGCCACGGAGGATACAATGAGCAGTTCTTC
NA TRBD2 TRBJ2-5 TRBV5-8 CASSLGRLAGGQETQYF TGTGCCAGCAGCTTGGGACGACTAGCGGGGGGTCAAGAGACCCAGTACTTC
once NA TRBJ1-2 TRBV29-1 CSVERGYTF TGCAGCGTTGAAAGGGGCTACACCTTC
once TRBD2 TRBJ2-3 TRBV6-5 CASSYGTRADTQYF TGTGCCAGCAGTTACGGGACTAGAGCAGATACGCAGTATTTT
NA TRBD1 TRBJ1-1 TRBV6-6 CASRLDRGRTEAFF TGTGCCAGCAGACTAGACAGGGGTAGAACTGAAGCTTTCTTT